Listed below are T cell receptor beta chains from one sample, sequenced in a study of T cell repertoires in cytomegalovirus infection. TCRdb ran MiXCR on the reads and lists one entry per CDR3 protein. The data contain roughly 500,000 distinct CDR3 sequences, around 30% of them seen just once; the ten biggest clones take up about a sixth. Their target antigens are unknown. The specimen comprised cultured PBMCs, sampled from culture after CMV antigen stimulation. These receptor sequences come from a human donor in good health (CMV status not recorded). Some clones in this sample may be carry-over from other donors' samples. The CDR3 runs from the conserved cysteine through the conserved F or W. D genes are given only for firm matches. Clone size is not always given. Where it is, it says once, few, many or a class for expanded clones.

clone_size d_call j_call v_call cdr3_aa cdr3_nt
- - TRBJ2-3 TRBV29-1 CSSELDTQYF TGCAGCTCTGAACTGGATACGCAGTATTTT
few - TRBJ2-1 TRBV5-6 CASSLIGASDDEQFF TGTGCCAGCAGCTTGATCGGGGCTTCGGATGATGAGCAGTTCTTC
- TRBD1 TRBJ1-6 TRBV6-5 CASSRGQGASPLHF TGTGCCAGCAGTCGCGGTCAGGGGGCATCACCCCTCCACTTT
few TRBD1 TRBJ2-5 TRBV5-6 CASSFPGQQETQYF TGTGCCAGCAGCTTTCCGGGACAGCAAGAGACCCAGTACTTC
many - TRBJ1-4 TRBV7-2 CASSLKGGEKLFF TGTGCCAGCAGCTTAAAAGGAGGCGAAAAACTGTTTTTT
many - TRBJ1-6 TRBV7-9 CASSLATRGSYNSPLHF TGTGCCAGCAGCTTAGCTACAAGGGGGTCCTATAATTCACCCCTCCACTTT
- TRBD1 TRBJ2-7 TRBV5-5 CASSSRDRGNEQYF TGTGCCAGCAGCTCTCGGGACAGGGGGAACGAGCAGTACTTC
many - TRBJ1-1 TRBV7-8 CASEHSNMNTEAFF TGTGCCAGCGAGCACTCTAACATGAACACTGAAGCTTTCTTT
few TRBD2 TRBJ2-1 TRBV7-8 CASSLRAGRILSYNEQFF TGTGCCAGCAGCTTAAGAGCGGGACGTATACTCTCCTACAATGAGCAGTTCTTC
- - TRBJ1-4 TRBV19 CASSIFRRRWNEKLFF TGTGCCAGTAGTATTTTTAGGCGACGGTGGAATGAAAAACTGTTTTTT
- - TRBJ2-7 TRBV7-2 CASSLGAVEQYF TGTGCCAGCAGCTTGGGGGCGGTCGAGCAGTACTTC
- - TRBJ2-7 TRBV27 CASRFAGSSYEQYF TGTGCCAGCCGTTTTGCGGGGAGCTCCTACGAGCAGTACTTC
- TRBD1 TRBJ2-1 TRBV9 CASSAGTGRGDEQFF TGTGCCAGCAGCGCGGGGACAGGGCGAGGAGATGAGCAGTTCTTC
few - TRBJ2-1 TRBV7-2 CASSLVGRKFF TGTGCCAGCAGCTTAGTGGGGAGGAAGTTCTTC
- - TRBJ2-4 TRBV2 CASGGAKNIQYF TGTGCCAGCGGGGGGGCCAAAAACATTCAGTACTTC
- TRBD2 TRBJ2-5 TRBV4-1 CASSPAGLTQETQYF TGCGCCAGCAGTCCAGCGGGATTGACCCAAGAGACCCAGTACTTC
few - TRBJ1-2 TRBV27 CASSLGGATNYGYTF TGTGCCAGCAGTTTAGGGGGCGCGACCAACTATGGCTACACCTTC
- TRBD2 TRBJ2-3 TRBV12-3/TRBV12-4 CASSPGLAYSTDTQYF TGTGCCAGCAGTCCGGGACTAGCGTATAGCACAGATACGCAGTATTTT
many - TRBJ2-3 TRBV7-8 CASSSHRVIMDTQYF TGTGCCAGCAGCTCCCACAGGGTGATAATGGATACGCAGTATTTT
many - TRBJ2-5 TRBV7-8 CASSPRGRVETQYF TGTGCCAGCAGCCCGCGCGGCAGGGTGGAGACCCAGTACTTC
few - TRBJ1-5 TRBV6-2/TRBV6-3 CASHRGNQPQHF TGTGCCAGTCATAGGGGGAATCAGCCCCAGCATTTT
- TRBD2 TRBJ2-2 TRBV19 CASSVEAGVGSGELFF TGTGCCAGTAGTGTAGAAGCGGGAGTGGGGTCCGGGGAGCTGTTTTTT
few - TRBJ1-6 TRBV28 CASSSRTPPNSPLHF TGTGCCAGCAGTTCCAGGACACCTCCAAATTCACCCCTCCACTTT
many TRBD2 TRBJ2-1 TRBV7-2 CASSLASGNSYNEQFF TGTGCCAGCAGCTTAGCGAGCGGGAACTCCTACAATGAGCAGTTCTTC
- - TRBJ1-5 TRBV7-2 CASSPPGRTNQPQHF TGTGCCAGCAGCCCGCCGGGACGTACAAATCAGCCCCAGCATTTT
- - TRBJ2-1 TRBV24-1 CATSDSLEYNEQFF TGTGCCACCAGTGATTCCCTGGAGTACAATGAGCAGTTCTTC
few - TRBJ2-1 TRBV19 CASSFSGNAYNEQFF TGTGCCAGTAGTTTTAGCGGAAATGCCTACAATGAGCAGTTCTTC
- - TRBJ1-6 TRBV6-6 CASTLGQINSPLHF TGTGCCAGCACCCTAGGGCAGATTAATTCACCCCTCCACTTT
few TRBD2 TRBJ2-2 TRBV6-2/TRBV6-3 CASSHLAGGYTGELFF TGTGCCAGCAGTCACCTAGCGGGAGGGTACACCGGGGAGCTGTTTTTT
few TRBD2 TRBJ2-1 TRBV6-5 CASSYGWTRANEQFF TGTGCCAGCAGTTACGGTTGGACTAGGGCCAATGAGCAGTTCTTC
- TRBD2 TRBJ2-5 TRBV5-1 CASSFPGGDQETQYF TGCGCCAGCAGCTTTCCGGGAGGGGACCAAGAGACCCAGTACTTC
few - TRBJ2-1 TRBV7-8 CASSFSGGGQEGLYNEQFF TGTGCCAGCAGCTTCAGCGGTGGGGGTCAGGAGGGCCTCTACAATGAGCAGTTCTTC
- - TRBJ2-5 TRBV6-8 CASSLGVTQYF TGTGCCAGCAGTTTGGGGGTGACCCAGTACTTC
- - TRBJ1-2 TRBV7-2 CASSLNANYGYTF TGTGCCAGCAGCTTAAACGCTAACTATGGCTACACCTTC
- - TRBJ1-1 TRBV28 CTSSFVPRNTEAFF TGTACCAGCAGTTTCGTCCCCCGGAACACTGAAGCTTTCTTT
- - TRBJ2-5 TRBV5-1 CASSRDSPETQYF TGCGCCAGCAGCCGGGACTCCCCAGAGACCCAGTACTTC
- - TRBJ1-4 TRBV28 CASSRGVPGEKLFF TGTGCCAGCAGTCGGGGCGTGCCGGGTGAAAAACTGTTTTTT
few TRBD1 TRBJ1-2 TRBV11-2 CASSPPRDSLGYTF TGTGCCAGCAGCCCGCCCCGGGACAGCTTAGGCTACACCTTC
few - TRBJ1-4 TRBV6-2/TRBV6-3 CASSYSLGFGEKLFF TGTGCCAGCAGTTACTCGTTGGGGTTCGGTGAAAAACTGTTTTTT
- - TRBJ2-7 TRBV7-2 CASSLDGPLGEQYF TGTGCCAGCAGCTTAGACGGTCCACTGGGCGAGCAGTACTTC
- - TRBJ1-2 TRBV27 CASSKIAGTYGYTF TGTGCCAGCAGTAAAATCGCAGGGACCTATGGCTACACCTTC
- TRBD1 TRBJ1-1 TRBV12-3/TRBV12-4 CASSDGQVEAFF TGTGCCAGCAGTGACGGACAGGTGGAGGCTTTCTTT
medium-sized - TRBJ2-1 TRBV7-2 CASSLERGRDEQFF TGTGCCAGCAGCTTAGAAAGGGGACGGGATGAGCAGTTCTTC
few TRBD2 TRBJ2-1 TRBV7-2 CASSPRGGVGGDEQFF TGTGCCAGCAGCCCCCGCGGGGGGGTGGGGGGGGATGAGCAGTTCTTC
few - TRBJ2-3 TRBV7-9 CASSFRRQNTDTQYF TGTGCCAGCAGCTTTAGGAGACAGAACACAGATACGCAGTATTTT
- - TRBJ1-4 TRBV20-1 CSARVLTSLTATNEKLFF TGCAGTGCTAGAGTATTGACGTCGCTCACTGCAACTAATGAAAAACTGTTTTTT
few TRBD2 TRBJ2-1 TRBV7-2 CASSHEGLAGGLGNEQFF TGTGCCAGCAGCCACGAGGGACTAGCGGGAGGTCTAGGTAATGAGCAGTTCTTC
few - TRBJ1-1 TRBV6-2/TRBV6-3 CASSHEYTEAFF TGTGCCAGCAGTCACGAGTACACTGAAGCTTTCTTT
- - TRBJ1-4 TRBV7-9 CASSLEPGANEKLFF TGTGCCAGCAGCTTAGAACCAGGGGCTAATGAAAAACTGTTTTTT
- - TRBJ1-5 TRBV2 CASSEIGGQPQHF TGTGCCAGCAGTGAAATTGGGGGTCAGCCCCAGCATTTT
few - TRBJ2-7 TRBV7-2 CASSLELGDEQYF TGTGCCAGCAGCTTAGAACTAGGGGACGAGCAGTACTTC
few TRBD2 TRBJ2-1 TRBV5-1 CASSPGTSTGSYNEQFF TGCGCCAGCAGCCCAGGGACTAGCACGGGCTCCTACAATGAGCAGTTCTTC
- - TRBJ1-1 TRBV6-2/TRBV6-3 CASSYYRQPTEAFF TGTGCCAGCAGTTATTATAGGCAGCCCACTGAAGCTTTCTTT
- TRBD1 TRBJ1-2 TRBV7-9 CASSVGDRGGYGYTF TGTGCCAGCAGCGTTGGGGACAGGGGGGGCTATGGCTACACCTTC
many TRBD2 TRBJ2-7 TRBV7-8 CASSPPSSGRDEQYF TGTGCCAGCAGCCCCCCGTCGAGCGGGAGGGACGAGCAGTACTTC
- - TRBJ1-2 TRBV24-1 CATSVGPFYGYTF TGTGCCACCAGTGTCGGACCGTTCTATGGCTACACCTTC
- - TRBJ1-2 TRBV28 CASSTGPYNYGYTF TGTGCCAGCAGTACCGGGCCCTACAACTATGGCTACACCTTC